This T cell receptor (beta chain) was obtained from a study of long-term antiretroviral therapy in people with HIV. Investigators performed immunoSEQ version v3.0 at survey level. This table comes from immunoSEQ multiplex PCR, and its TCRdb copy is limited to in-frame clones, with some not included. Of 20,000 to 25,000 clones in the sample, about 91% are singletons; the top ten hold around 7%. The sample holds one count of this clone. This CDR3 has 16 residues. V gave up 2 bases and J gave up 1 base; unmatched junction bases: 7. Germline V gene lookup returns CDR1 SGHDT and CDR2 YYEEEE. Every donor contributed at least one pre-ART and at least two post-ART PBMC samples.

The source was unsorted PBMCs, collected 4.4 years after starting antiretroviral therapy. The chain joins TRBV5-6 to TRBJ2-5, with 8 bases identical to TRBD1. The sequence came from a woman between 45 and 60 years old with HIV. The CDR3 here is CASSLQGDEFQETQYF. The CDR3 nucleotides are TGTGCCAGCAGCTTACAGGGGGACGAATTCCAAGAGACCCAGTACTTC.